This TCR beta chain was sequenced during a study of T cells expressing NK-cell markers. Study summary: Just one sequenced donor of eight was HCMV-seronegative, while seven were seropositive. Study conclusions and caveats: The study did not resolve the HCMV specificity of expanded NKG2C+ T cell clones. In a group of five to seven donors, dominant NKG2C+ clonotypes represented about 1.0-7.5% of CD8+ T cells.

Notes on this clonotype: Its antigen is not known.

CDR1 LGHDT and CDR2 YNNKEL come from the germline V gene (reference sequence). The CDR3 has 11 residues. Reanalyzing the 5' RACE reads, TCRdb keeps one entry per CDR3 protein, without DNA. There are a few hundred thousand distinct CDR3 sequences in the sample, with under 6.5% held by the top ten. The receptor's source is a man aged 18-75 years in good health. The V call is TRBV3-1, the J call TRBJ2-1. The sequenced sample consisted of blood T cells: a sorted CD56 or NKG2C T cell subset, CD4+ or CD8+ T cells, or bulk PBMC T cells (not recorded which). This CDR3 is CASSLHLDQFF.